The following is a T cell receptor (beta chain) sequence with its context. There is no known antigen for this receptor. Per-nucleotide qualities are absent, and no much larger clonotype sits a single base away. This entry is derived from a study of blood T cell repertoires in COVID-19 (TCRdb year 2020). At the level of the whole study: Samples from collaborators originated in the United States, Italy and Spain and spanned both the acute and convalescent phases of COVID-19. The samples were drawn from two sources: the first 160 participants of the ongoing ImmuneRACE study, and 1,000 to 1,500 subjects contributed by 6 global collaborators. HLA class I and class II types, where available, came from metadata supplied by the sample provider rather than from assay-based typing. The prospective study material was composed of cDNA or gDNA derived from T cells, B-cell-depleted T cells, or PBMCs. The repertoires were made available in a free public database intended to serve as a resource for research on the immune response to SARS-CoV-2. The dataset comprised deeply sampled blood TCRbeta repertoires from subjects exposed to, actively infected with, or recovered from COVID-19. Sample metadata almost always included a de-identified subject ID, COVID-19 status, age in years and sex.

Participants in the prospective study were enrolled through a virtual design, were aged about 18 to 90 years, and lived in roughly 24 United States geographic areas. In the prospective study, participants were assigned to cohorts based on the clinical history participants reported in a screening survey and a study questionnaire. For ImmuneRACE Cohort 3, a participant was defined as recovered based on two consecutive negative NP/OP PCR tests, clearance by a healthcare professional, or resolution of symptoms. Mobile phlebotomists in the prospective study collected whole blood, serum and a nasopharyngeal or oropharyngeal swab from every participant. Prospective study participants could optionally give additional blood draws and questionnaires over an approximately two-month period. Blood samples from the prospective study were shipped frozen or at room temperature prior to DNA extraction. The immunoSEQ Assay, a bias-controlled multiplex PCR, was used to amplify TCRbeta CDR3 regions from genomic DNA. As for how the authors treated the data: The number of nucleated cells in each sample was estimated by amplification of reference gene primers within the assay. To quantify the absolute abundance of each unique TCRbeta CDR3 rearrangement, sequence reads were collapsed and filtered. Productive Simpson clonality was computed per sample as the square root of Simpson's diversity index over productive rearrangements. TCRdb took over this immuneACCESS table, retaining in-frame rearrangements with V and J assigned. Such tables are incomplete; in checked studies, under half of the missing clones stem from an unresolved V gene, and the remainder is unexplained. The V and J calls and clone size were taken over from that table, and D and trimming were inferred from the DNA. This sample has around 250,000 clones in its table, and just over 85% of those were observed once. Of the sample, 15% to 17% is held by the ten largest clones.

The germline V gene encodes CDR1 SGHTS and CDR2 YDEGEE. V and J are truncated by 4 bases and 0 bases respectively, leaving an intervening sequence of 10 bases. The CDR3 measures 14 amino acids from cysteine to phenylalanine. Only the CDR3 DNA stays, 42 bases, in frame from base 1. Findings and caveats that apply to the study as a whole: The quantity of clinical and demographic metadata differed by source and by participant and was supplied without curation.

The sequence was collected from a man in his late teens or twenties who had recovered from COVID-19. The chain couples TRBV5-8 to TRBJ1-2; the D gene is perhaps TRBD1, on 6 matching bases. The sequenced sample was PBMCs or T cells enriched from blood (not recorded which). The CDR3 region reads CASSPWDTNYGYTF. The DNA is as follows: TGTGCCAGCAGCCCCTGGGACACTAACTATGGCTACACCTTC.